The clone carrying this T cell receptor (beta chain) showed up many times. Its antigen is as yet unknown. Researchers used 5'RACE with constant-segment primers to make TCR alpha and TCR beta cDNA libraries that carry sample barcodes and UMIs. TCRdb analysed the 5' RACE reads with MiXCR anew, one entry per CDR3 protein. The sample records some 250,000 distinct CDR3 sequences, under 20% being singletons. This sample stems from a study of T-cell memory formation after mild COVID-19. Germline V lookup: CDR1 SGHRS, CDR2 YFSETQ. After removal of 5 bases from V and 9 bases from J, the junction contained 17 bases not matched to a gene. The CDR3 spans 16 residues. Notes on the study in general: A second wave expanding day 15 to 37 was CD4+-biased; contracting clones were balanced.

The receptor comes from a man in his late teens or twenties who had mild COVID-19 (a few samples of this study predate the infection). Cell type and time point are not known. Sequenced input: PBMCs or a T cell subset sorted from them (not recorded which). The rearrangement uses TRBV5-1 and TRBJ2-1, with TRBD1 matching 7 bases. CDR3 bases: TGCGCCAGCAGTCCACCCGAAGGGGGCAGATCTGGTGAGCAGTTCTTC. It is translated as CASSPPEGGRSGEQFF. The variable domain in full, with the rest retrieved from reference TRBV5-1 and TRBJ2-1, is KAGVTQTPRYLIKTRGQQVTLSCSPISGHRSVSWYQQTPGQGLQFLFEYFSETQRNKGNFPGRFSGRQFSNSRSEMNVSTLELGDSALYLCASSPPEGGRSGEQFFGPGTRLTVL.